The 3 T cell receptor beta chains presented below share a single source sample, sequenced in a study of T cell changes during pregnancy in multiple sclerosis. Generated by immunoSEQ multiplex PCR, the TCRdb table keeps only in-frame clones and is missing some. Among about 120,000 clones listed, approximately 90% were seen once. This specimen was peripheral blood, taken in the third trimester of pregnancy. Receptors were obtained from a female donor with multiple sclerosis, enrolled in a pregnancy study.

The V and J genes are TRBV6-5 and TRBJ2-7; possibly TRBD1 for D (6 bases). Looked up from germline, CDR1 is MNHEY and CDR2 is SVGAGI. The length of the CDR3 is 13 residues. The germline V and J ends were trimmed by 5 bases and 6 bases, with 14 bases remaining between them. CDR3 sequence reads: CASSPAGVGEQYF. As DNA, the CDR3 is TGTGCCAGCAGTCCGGCAGGGGTCGGCGAGCAGTACTTC.

The rearrangement links TRBV29-1 to TRBJ2-5; TRBD2 is a possible D gene (5 bases). Per germline, CDR1 SQVTM and CDR2 ANQGSEA. CDR3 length: 12 amino acids. V was clipped by 5 bases and J by 1 base, with 8 bases between them. CDR3 in DNA: TGCAGCGTTCGGGGAATCCAAGAGACCCAGTACTTC. This gives the protein CSVRGIQETQYF.

The genes are TRBV5-1 and TRBJ1-2; possible D gene TRBD1, 6 bases. CDR1 is SGHRS and CDR2 is YFSETQ in the germline V gene. The CDR3 has 14 residues. Trimming stripped 5 bases from V and 2 bases from J, with 13 bases between. As DNA, the CDR3 is TGCGCCAGCAGTCCACAGGGCTGGAACTATGGCTACACCTTC. This sequence encodes CASSPQGWNYGYTF.